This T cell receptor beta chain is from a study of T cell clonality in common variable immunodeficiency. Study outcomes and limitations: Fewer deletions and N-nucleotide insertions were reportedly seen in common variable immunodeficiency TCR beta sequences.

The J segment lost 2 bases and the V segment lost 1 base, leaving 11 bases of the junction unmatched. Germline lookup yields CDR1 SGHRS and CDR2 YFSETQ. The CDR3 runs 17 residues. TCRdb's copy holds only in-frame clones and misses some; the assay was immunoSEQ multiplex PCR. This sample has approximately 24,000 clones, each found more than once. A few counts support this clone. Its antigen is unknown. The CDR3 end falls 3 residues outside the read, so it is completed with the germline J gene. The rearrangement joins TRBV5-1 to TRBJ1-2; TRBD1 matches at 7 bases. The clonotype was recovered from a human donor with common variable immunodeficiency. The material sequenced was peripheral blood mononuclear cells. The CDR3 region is CASSLTLGQPTNYGYTF. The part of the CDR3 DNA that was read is TGCGCCAGCAGCTTGACCCTGGGACAGCCAACCAACTATGGC.